This T cell receptor beta chain was identified in a study of control samples from healthy donors and cancer patients. Here immunoSEQ multiplex PCR was the method, and the copy in TCRdb shows in-frame clones only, minus some. The table has tens of thousands of clones, approximately 90% seen once. The CDR3 runs to 19 residues. Per the germline V gene, CDR1 is LGHDT and CDR2 is YNNKEL (reference sequence). Unmatched junction bases numbered 5, after V lost 0 bases and J lost 0 bases. What was sequenced was PBMCs. The origin of this receptor is a man in his thirties or forties with colorectal cancer. V is TRBV3-1 (or the pseudogene TRBV3-2) and J is TRBJ2-4; 13 nucleotides line up with TRBD2. This CDR3 reads CASSQETSGGGLAKNIQYF. The CDR3 coding sequence is TGTGCCAGCAGCCAAGAAACTAGCGGGGGGGGTTTAGCCAAAAACATTCAGTACTTC.